One and the same sample provided the 7 T cell receptor beta chains below, sequenced in a study of spatial heterogeneity in lung cancer. TCRdb called the 5' RACE reads again in MiXCR, with one record for every CDR3 protein. The sample includes 43,000 or so distinct CDR3 sequences, around 7% seen only once; the top ten take 43%. Documented time point: sample taken at primary tumor resection. The input for sequencing was PBMCs, taken at surgery. These TCRs come from a female donor with early-stage non-small cell lung cancer.

This clonotype has at least ten counts. Here the CDR3 DNA reads TGTGCCAGCAGCTCTGGCTGGAATCAGCCCCAGCATTTT. Residues: CASSSGWNQPQHF. The chain carries TRBV5-6 and TRBJ1-5; D is undetermined. CDR1 is SGHDT, CDR2 YYEEEE, per germline. This CDR3 is 13 amino acids long. Trimming left V 3 bases short and J 4 bases short, with 8 bases between.

The chain employs TRBV14 and TRBJ2-3, with TRBD2 identical over 11 bases. The CDR3 sequence is 17 residues long. The ends lost 3 bases at V and 6 bases at J; junction bases unmatched: 11. From germline, CDR1 is SGHDN and CDR2 FVKESK. Here the CDR3 reads CASSQGTSGEGTDTQYF. CDR3 in DNA: TGTGCCAGCAGCCAGGGGACTAGCGGAGAGGGGACGGATACGCAGTATTTT.

In this sample, this clonotype turned up a few times. V gene TRBV27 combines with J gene TRBJ2-5, with D possibly being TRBD1 (5 bases). Trimming took 6 bases from V and 5 from J, leaving 19 bases between them. The CDR3 consists of 15 residues. Germline V gene lookup returns CDR1 MNHEY and CDR2 SMNVEV (reference sequence). In DNA, the CDR3 is TGTGCCAGCAGCATCAGGGTTGGCCTTCGGGAGACCCAGTACTTC. This sequence encodes CASSIRVGLRETQYF.

This clonotype was seen at least ten times. The chain recombines TRBV29-1 with TRBJ1-2; D may be TRBD1 (5 bases). The CDR3 is 17 residues long. Trimming removed 0 bases from V and 3 bases from J, with 20 bases in between. Germline CDR1 and CDR2: SQVTM and ANQGSEA. The CDR3 DNA is TGCAGCGTTGAAGATTGGGATCTTAGGGGATGGGACTATGGCTACACCTTC. Translating gives CSVEDWDLRGWDYGYTF.

This clonotype came up many times. The J gene is TRBJ2-4, the V gene TRBV19; D gene uncertain. Germline V gives CDR1 LNHDA, CDR2 SQIVND (reference sequence). Trimming removed 6 bases from V and 2 bases from J, with 14 bases in between. The length of the CDR3 is 15 residues. The CDR3 here is CASSQGVGSKNIQYF. CDR3 coding DNA: TGTGCCAGTAGCCAAGGTGTGGGGTCCAAAAACATTCAGTACTTC.

This clonotype was recorded a few times. The chain has TRBV5-1 and TRBJ2-5, with TRBD2 matching over 12 bases. V lost 1 base and J lost 5; bases outside the gene matches: 9. The CDR3 totals 17 residues. The germline gives CDR1 SGHRS, CDR2 YFSETQ. CDR3 sequence reads: CASSLRLAGGPGETQYF. The DNA of the CDR3 is TGCGCCAGCAGCTTGCGGCTAGCGGGGGGGCCTGGGGAGACCCAGTACTTC. The full variable domain, rest sourced from reference TRBV5-1 and TRBJ2-5, is KAGVTQTPRYLIKTRGQQVTLSCSPISGHRSVSWYQQTPGQGLQFLFEYFSETQRNKGNFPGRFSGRQFSNSRSEMNVSTLELGDSALYLCASSLRLAGGPGETQYFGPGTRLLVL.

This clonotype was recorded at least ten times. The chain recombines TRBV12-3 or TRBV12-4 with TRBJ2-5; D remains unclear. V shed 1 base and J shed 1 base, with 4 bases lying between them. This CDR3 has 13 residues. The CDR3 DNA reads as TGTGCCAGCAGTTTAGTCAGCCAAGAGACCCAGTACTTC. As protein: CASSLVSQETQYF.